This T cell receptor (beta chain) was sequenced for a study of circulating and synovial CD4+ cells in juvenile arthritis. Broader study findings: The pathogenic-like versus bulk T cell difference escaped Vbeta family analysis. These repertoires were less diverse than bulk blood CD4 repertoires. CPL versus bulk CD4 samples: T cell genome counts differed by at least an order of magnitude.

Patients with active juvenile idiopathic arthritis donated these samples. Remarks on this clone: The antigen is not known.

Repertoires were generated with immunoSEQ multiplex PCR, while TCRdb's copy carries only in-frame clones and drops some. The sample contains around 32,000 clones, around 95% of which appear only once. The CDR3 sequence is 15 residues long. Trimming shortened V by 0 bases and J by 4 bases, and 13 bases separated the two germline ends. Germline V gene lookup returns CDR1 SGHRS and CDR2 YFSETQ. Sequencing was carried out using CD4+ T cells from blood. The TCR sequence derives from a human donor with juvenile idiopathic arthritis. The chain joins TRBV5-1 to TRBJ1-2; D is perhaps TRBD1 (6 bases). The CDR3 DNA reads TGCGCCAGCAGCTTGGACCGGGACACCCTCTATGGCTACACCTTC. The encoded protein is CASSLDRDTLYGYTF. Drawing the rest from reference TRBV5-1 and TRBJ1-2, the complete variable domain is KAGVTQTPRYLIKTRGQQVTLSCSPISGHRSVSWYQQTPGQGLQFLFEYFSETQRNKGNFPGRFSGRQFSNSRSEMNVSTLELGDSALYLCASSLDRDTLYGYTFGSGTRLTVV.